What follows is one T cell receptor (beta chain) and its context. This record belongs to a study of cytomegalovirus exposure and HLA in healthy donors. This PCR relied on a set of 60 Vbeta primers and 13 Jbeta primers. Generated by immunoSEQ multiplex PCR, the TCRdb table keeps only in-frame clones and is missing some. This sample has about 150,000 clones; approximately 76% occur once, and the top ten carry 1.8%. The receptor was derived from a man in his forties or fifties in good health and CMV-seronegative. Source material: PBMCs.

Written as DNA, the CDR3 is TGTGCCAGCAGCTTAGCAGGACTAGCGGGCCAAGAGACCCAGTACTTC. Its translation is CASSLAGLAGQETQYF. V and J are TRBV7-2 and TRBJ2-5, with 11 positions matching TRBD2. The CDR3 is 16 residues long. Trimming took 0 bases from V and 1 from J; bases not matched to a gene: 1. Germline lookup yields CDR1 SGHTA and CDR2 FQGNSA.